This is a list of T cell receptor beta chains from one sample in a study of graft-versus-host responses after intestinal transplantation. The method was immunoSEQ multiplex PCR; TCRdb's version includes in-frame clones alone and lacks a portion of them. The sample yields around 100,000 clones, 91% seen once. Which antigens these TCRs recognize remains unknown. Sequenced material: unstimulated CD4+ T cells sorted from spleen or lymph node cells, taken before transplant. The receptors here all came from a human donor who was the organ donor for an intestinal transplant. CDR3s include the opening cysteine and the closing phenylalanine or tryptophan. D genes are given only for firm matches. Rows may omit the clone size; those that give it use once, few, many or a size class.

.,TRBD1,TRBV7-3,15,TRBJ2-3,CASSLQGAPTDTQYF,TGTGCCAGCAGCTTGCAGGGGGCGCCCACAGATACGCAGTATTTT
.,.,TRBV11-3,11,TRBJ2-5,CASSSQETQYF,TGTGCCAGCAGCTCACAAGAGACCCAGTACTTC
.,TRBD2,TRBV18,17,TRBJ2-2,CASSPGTSGDVTGELFF,TGTGCCAGCTCACCCGGGACTAGCGGGGACGTCACCGGGGAGCTGTTTTTT
.,TRBD1,TRBV28,15,TRBJ2-5,CASNPAGQGLETQYF,TGTGCCAGCAATCCCGCGGGACAGGGGCTAGAGACCCAGTACTTC
.,.,TRBV28,17,TRBJ2-2,CASSPLGLTRNTGELFF,TGTGCCAGCAGTCCCCTGGGACTCACACGAAACACCGGGGAGCTGTTTTTT
.,.,TRBV7-2,15,TRBJ2-5,CASSRTGSHLETQYF,TGTGCCAGCAGCCGTACGGGATCCCACCTGGAGACCCAGTACTTC
.,.,TRBV4-1,14,TRBJ2-7,CASSQDESETEQYF,TGCGCCAGCAGCCAAGATGAGAGTGAGACAGAGCAGTACTTC
.,.,TRBV11-3,13,TRBJ2-3,CASSWTSTDTQYF,TGTGCCAGCAGCTGGACTAGCACAGATACGCAGTATTTT
.,.,TRBV30,12,TRBJ2-1,CASSTEYNEQFF,TGTGCCTCGTCGACAGAATACAATGAGCAGTTCTTC
.,.,TRBV21-1,18,TRBJ2-7,CASSKGMWDKTLSYEQYF,TGTGCCAGCAGCAAAGGGATGTGGGACAAGACCCTATCCTACGAGCAGTACTTC
.,.,TRBV19,14,TRBJ2-3,CASKRGGSTDTQYF,TGTGCCAGTAAGAGGGGGGGAAGCACAGATACGCAGTATTTT
.,TRBD1,TRBV18,16,TRBJ2-1,CASSPLGTGLYNEQFF,TGTGCCAGCTCACCACTCGGGACAGGGTTATACAATGAGCAGTTCTTC
.,TRBD1,TRBV4-3,14,TRBJ2-3,CASKPGGATDTQYF,TGCGCCAGCAAGCCAGGGGGCGCGACAGATACGCAGTATTTT
.,TRBD1,TRBV5-1,14,TRBJ1-1,CASSTTGGDTEAFF,TGCGCCAGCAGCACAACAGGGGGGGACACTGAAGCTTTCTTT
.,.,TRBV27,16,TRBJ2-6,CASSSYQGIGANVLTF,TGTGCCAGCAGTTCGTACCAGGGGATTGGGGCCAACGTCCTGACTTTC
.,.,TRBV7-2,14,TRBJ1-5,CASSPYYSNQPQHF,TGTGCCAGCAGCCCCTATTATAGCAATCAGCCCCAGCATTTT
.,TRBD1,TRBV4-2,15,TRBJ1-4,CASSPNRGINEKLFF,TGTGCCAGCAGCCCCAACAGGGGGATAAATGAAAAACTGTTTTTT
.,TRBD2,TRBV11-2,16,TRBJ2-3,CASSLLAGGWSDTQYF,TGTGCCAGCAGCTTATTAGCGGGGGGTTGGTCAGATACGCAGTATTTT
.,TRBD2,TRBV5-1,13,TRBJ2-5,CASSLAIGLAWYF,TGCGCCAGCAGCTTGGCCATCGGACTAGCGTGGTACTTC
.,TRBD1,TRBV19,15,TRBJ1-5,CASSPDRGSNQPQHF,TGTGCCAGTAGTCCGGACAGGGGTAGCAATCAGCCCCAGCATTTT
few,TRBD1,TRBV7-6,15,TRBJ1-1,CASSLRDRGNTEAFF,TGTGCCAGCAGCTTACGGGACAGAGGGAACACTGAAGCTTTCTTT
.,TRBD1,TRBV29-1,13,TRBJ1-2,CSVNRGVGYGYTF,TGCAGCGTTAACAGGGGAGTTGGCTATGGCTACACCTTC
.,TRBD1,TRBV6-5,16,TRBJ1-4,CASSYSGAGGHEKLFF,TGTGCCAGCAGTTACTCGGGGGCAGGGGGTCATGAAAAACTGTTTTTT
.,.,TRBV28,12,TRBJ1-5,CASETGNQPQHF,TGTGCCAGCGAAACTGGCAATCAGCCCCAGCATTTT
once,TRBD1,TRBV7-8,12,TRBJ2-7,CASSLGGHEQYF,TGTGCCAGCAGCCTAGGGGGCCACGAGCAGTACTTC
.,TRBD1,TRBV29-1,12,TRBJ2-7,CSVRQGSHEQYF,TGCAGCGTTCGACAGGGGTCCCACGAGCAGTACTTC
.,TRBD1,TRBV6-5,14,TRBJ2-2,CASRQGAHTGELFF,TGTGCCAGCAGACAGGGGGCGCATACCGGGGAGCTGTTTTTT
.,.,TRBV7-2,14,TRBJ1-4,CASSRAGDVEKLFF,TGTGCCAGCAGCAGGGCAGGGGACGTTGAAAAACTGTTTTTT
.,TRBD1,TRBV4-1,17,TRBJ1-5,CASSPRDPTGGNQPQHF,TGCGCCAGCAGCCCCCGGGACCCCACAGGGGGCAATCAGCCCCAGCATTTT
once,TRBD2,TRBV7-2,17,TRBJ2-3,CASSFRGGERSPDTQYF,TGTGCCAGCAGTTTCCGGGGGGGCGAGAGGTCCCCAGATACGCAGTATTTT
few,TRBD1,TRBV19,12,TRBJ1-4,CAGRGQDEKLFF,TGTGCCGGCAGGGGGCAAGATGAAAAACTGTTTTTT
.,.,TRBV27,15,TRBJ1-4,CASSLRAATNEKLFF,TGTGCCAGCAGTTTAAGAGCGGCTACTAATGAAAAACTGTTTTTT
few,.,TRBV5-8,15,TRBJ2-1,CASSLLPLSYNEQFF,TGTGCCAGCAGCTTGCTACCTCTCTCCTACAATGAGCAGTTCTTC
.,TRBD2,TRBV10-3,18,TRBJ2-5,CAISESQRGGFVKETQYF,TGTGCCATCAGTGAGTCTCAGCGGGGGGGTTTCGTAAAAGAGACCCAGTACTTC
.,.,TRBV4-1,15,TRBJ1-3,CASSHTGNSGNTIYF,TGCGCCAGCAGCCACACAGGGAACTCTGGAAACACCATATATTTT
.,.,TRBV10-3,12,TRBJ2-7,CANGHLSYEQYF,TGTGCCAATGGACACCTCTCCTACGAGCAGTACTTC
.,TRBD1,TRBV11-3,15,TRBJ1-4,CASSLKDRPNEKLFF,TGTGCCAGCAGCCTAAAGGACAGGCCTAATGAAAAACTGTTTTTT
once,TRBD1,TRBV23-1,15,TRBJ2-7,CASSQSCQGAYEQYF,TGCGCCAGCAGTCAATCGTGCCAGGGGGCTTACGAGCAGTACTTC
.,TRBD2,TRBV4-1,18,TRBJ2-2,CASSQVRTSGGKTGELFF,TGCGCCAGCAGCCAAGTCCGGACTAGCGGGGGGAAGACCGGGGAGCTGTTTTTT
.,TRBD2,TRBV9,14,TRBJ2-5,CASSVGGGLETQYF,TGTGCCAGCAGCGTGGGCGGGGGATTAGAGACCCAGTACTTC
.,TRBD1,TRBV18,16,TRBJ2-5,CASSPRTGSGWETQYF,TGTGCCAGCTCACCGAGGACAGGCTCGGGGTGGGAGACCCAGTACTTC
.,.,TRBV6-1,15,TRBJ1-1,CASSAPIGLNTEAFF,TGTGCCAGCAGTGCCCCGATTGGGCTGAACACTGAAGCTTTCTTT
.,TRBD1,TRBV6-6,14,TRBJ1-1,CASRGQARNAEAFF,TGTGCCAGCAGAGGACAGGCTCGAAACGCTGAAGCTTTCTTT
.,.,TRBV10-2,12,TRBJ1-1,CASSARQADAFF,TGCGCCAGCAGTGCTAGACAGGCGGATGCTTTCTTT
.,TRBD1,TRBV19,15,TRBJ1-4,CASKGDRATNEKLFF,TGTGCCAGTAAGGGGGACAGGGCAACTAATGAAAAACTGTTTTTT
.,.,TRBV29-1,13,TRBJ1-2,CSVGTATNYGYTF,TGCAGCGTTGGGACAGCCACTAACTATGGCTACACCTTC
.,TRBD1,TRBV5-4,15,TRBJ1-4,CASSLEQGANEKLFF,TGTGCCAGCAGCTTGGAACAGGGGGCGAATGAAAAACTGTTTTTT
.,.,TRBV5-6,15,TRBJ2-3,CASSLRVLLTDTQYF,TGTGCCAGCAGCCTGCGGGTCTTACTCACAGATACGCAGTATTTT
.,.,TRBV6-5,13,TRBJ1-4,CASSYAANEKLFF,TGTGCCAGCAGTTACGCGGCTAATGAAAAACTGTTTTTT
once,.,TRBV28,14,TRBJ1-2,CASSLWGANYGYTF,TGTGCCAGCAGTTTATGGGGGGCGAACTATGGCTACACCTTC
.,TRBD2,TRBV9,14,TRBJ2-5,CASSALAGAGEQYF,TGTGCCAGCAGCGCACTAGCGGGGGCGGGGGAGCAGTACTTC
.,TRBD1,TRBV7-3,14,TRBJ2-1,CASSFQPGQGRLFF,TGTGCCAGCAGCTTCCAACCAGGACAGGGTAGATTGTTCTTC